The next 9 T cell receptor beta chains were all read from a single sample in a study of shared clonotypes between healthy human individuals. Some clones are missing from TCRdb's copy, which holds only in-frame ones; the method was immunoSEQ multiplex PCR. The repertoire consists of roughly 1.4 million clones, with 98% occurring once and the leading ten covering roughly 0.36%. Source material: naive CD4+ T cells sorted from blood. Stated subset: CD45RA+ positively selected. The receptors derive from a man under 40 in good health.

In DNA form, the CDR3 reads TGTGCCACCAGCAGAGATCATGCTTCTTCCGTGGGAGCTTTCTTT. It is translated as CATSRDHASSVGAFF. The chain links TRBV15 to TRBJ1-1, with D unresolved. Trimming shortened V by 0 bases and J by 10 bases, and 18 bases separated the two germline ends. The germline CDR1 and CDR2 sequences are LNHNV and YYDKDF (reference sequence). The CDR3 length is 15 residues.

V is TRBV10-2 and J is TRBJ2-7; D not resolved. This CDR3 spans 17 amino acids. Germline V gene sequence: CDR1 WSHSY, CDR2 SAAADI. Trimming took 5 bases from V and 5 from J, leaving 25 bases between them. The CDR3 nucleotides are TGCGCCAGCAGTAGACCTCTAAACGGGCTGGTTCCGAACGAGCAGTACTTC. Translating it yields CASSRPLNGLVPNEQYF.

This rearrangement joins TRBV10-1 to TRBJ2-2, with D unresolved. Per the germline V gene, CDR1 is WNHNN and CDR2 is SYGVQD (reference sequence). The length of the CDR3 is 18 residues. With 1 base removed from V and 1 base from J, the gap between germline ends came to 16 bases. CDR3 bases: TGCGCCAGCAGTGAGTATACGGGTACTACTCTGAACACCGGGGAGCTGTTTTTT. This codes for CASSEYTGTTLNTGELFF.

The gene calls are TRBV10-2 and TRBJ1-3; no firm D call. Germline V gene sequence: CDR1 WSHSY, CDR2 SAAADI. V was pared by 2 bases and J by 0 bases, with 8 bases between. The CDR3 covers 15 residues. CDR3 sequence: CASSETAVSGNTIYF. The CDR3 DNA is TGCGCCAGCAGTGAGACAGCCGTCTCTGGAAACACCATATATTTT.

V and J are TRBV19 and TRBJ2-2, with D unresolved. Trimming removed 4 bases from V and 7 bases from J, with 7 bases in between. The CDR3 consists of 12 residues. From germline, CDR1 is LNHDA and CDR2 SQIVND (reference sequence). For the CDR3, the DNA is TGTGCCAGTAGTAATGTGGTCGGGGAGCTGTTTTTT. Its protein product is CASSNVVGELFF. The complete variable domain, with remaining parts taken from reference TRBV19 and TRBJ2-2, reads DGGITQSPKYLFRKEGQNVTLSCEQNLNHDAMYWYRQDPGQGLRLIYYSQIVNDFQKGDIAEGYSVSREKKESFPLTVTSAQKNPTAFYLCASSNVVGELFFGEGSRLTVL.

The chain joins TRBV5-1 to TRBJ1-4; 7 bases align to TRBD1. V lost 1 base and J lost 7; bases outside the gene matches: 7. Germline lookup yields CDR1 SGHRS and CDR2 YFSETQ. This CDR3 has 15 amino acids. The CDR3 nucleotides are TGCGCCAGCAGCTTGTCAAGGGGGCGAGGTGAAAAACTGTTTTTT. Its translation: CASSLSRGRGEKLFF.

The chain couples TRBV5-4 to TRBJ2-1; D gene uncertain. CDR1 and CDR2 from the germline V gene are SGHNT and YYREEE (reference sequence). The ends were cut back, 4 bases at V and 0 bases at J, with 11 bases in the middle. The CDR3 runs 15 residues. CDR3 nucleotides: TGTGCCAGCAGCCAAGACTTTAGCTCCTACAATGAGCAGTTCTTC. This gives the protein CASSQDFSSYNEQFF.

This rearrangement joins TRBV19 to TRBJ1-4; D is unresolved. Trimming removed 4 bases from V and 5 bases from J, with 5 bases in between. The CDR3 totals 12 residues. The germline CDR1 and CDR2 sequences are LNHDA and SQIVND (reference sequence). The CDR3 here is CASSTRNEKLFF. The CDR3 region has the DNA TGTGCCAGTAGTACCCGGAATGAAAAACTGTTTTTT. The complete variable domain, with remaining parts taken from reference TRBV19 and TRBJ1-4, reads DGGITQSPKYLFRKEGQNVTLSCEQNLNHDAMYWYRQDPGQGLRLIYYSQIVNDFQKGDIAEGYSVSREKKESFPLTVTSAQKNPTAFYLCASSTRNEKLFFGSGTQLSVL.

The chain uses TRBV11-2 and TRBJ2-2; TRBD1 might be the D (5 bases). Germline V gene data show CDR1 as SGHAT and CDR2 as FQNNGV. V was pared by 4 bases and J by 2 bases, with 20 bases between. The CDR3 loop spans 18 amino acids. CDR3 in DNA: TGTGCCAGCAGCTCTCCACGTACCCATGGGGCTAACACCGGGGAGCTGTTTTTT. The encoded protein is CASSSPRTHGANTGELFF.